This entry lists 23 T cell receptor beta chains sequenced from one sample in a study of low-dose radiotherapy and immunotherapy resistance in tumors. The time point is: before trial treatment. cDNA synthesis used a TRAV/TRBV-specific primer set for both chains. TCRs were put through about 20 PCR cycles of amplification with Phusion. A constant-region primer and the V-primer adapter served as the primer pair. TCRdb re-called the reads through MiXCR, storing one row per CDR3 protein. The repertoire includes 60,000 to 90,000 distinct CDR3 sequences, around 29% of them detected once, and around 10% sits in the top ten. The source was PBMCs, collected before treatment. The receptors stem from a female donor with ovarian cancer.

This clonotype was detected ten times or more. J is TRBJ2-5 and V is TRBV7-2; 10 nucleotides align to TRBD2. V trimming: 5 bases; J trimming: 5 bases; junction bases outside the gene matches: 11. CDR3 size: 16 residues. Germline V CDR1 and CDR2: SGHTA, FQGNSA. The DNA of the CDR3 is TGTGCCAGCAGCCTATACGCTAGCGGGAGTGGGGAGACCCAGTACTTC. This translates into CASSLYASGSGETQYF.

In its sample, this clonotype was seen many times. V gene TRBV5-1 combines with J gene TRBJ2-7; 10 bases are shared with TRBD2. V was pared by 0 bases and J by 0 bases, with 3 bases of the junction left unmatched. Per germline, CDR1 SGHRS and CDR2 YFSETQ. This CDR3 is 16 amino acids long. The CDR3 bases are TGCGCCAGCAGCTTGGCCCTAGCGGGAGACTCCTACGAGCAGTACTTC. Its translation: CASSLALAGDSYEQYF.

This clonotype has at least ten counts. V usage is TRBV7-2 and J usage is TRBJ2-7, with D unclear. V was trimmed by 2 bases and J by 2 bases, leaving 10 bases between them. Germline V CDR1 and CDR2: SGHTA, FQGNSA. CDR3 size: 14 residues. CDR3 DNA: TGTGCCAGCAGCTTAAAGACTGGCCCCTACGAGCAGTACTTC. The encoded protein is CASSLKTGPYEQYF.

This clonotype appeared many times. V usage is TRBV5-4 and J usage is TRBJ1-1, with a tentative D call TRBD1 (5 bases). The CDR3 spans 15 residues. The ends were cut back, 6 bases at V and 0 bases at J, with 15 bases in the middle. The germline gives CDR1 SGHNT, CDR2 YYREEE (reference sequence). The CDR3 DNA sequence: TGTGCCAGCACCATGCACGCGGGGGTGAACACTGAAGCTTTCTTT. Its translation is CASTMHAGVNTEAFF.

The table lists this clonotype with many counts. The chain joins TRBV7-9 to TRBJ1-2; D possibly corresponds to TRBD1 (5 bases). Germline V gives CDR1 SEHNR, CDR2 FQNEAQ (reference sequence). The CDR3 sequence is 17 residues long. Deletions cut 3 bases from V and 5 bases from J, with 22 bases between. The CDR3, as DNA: TGTGCCAGCAGCTTTGTTCTGAGTGTGGGGGAAGGGTATGGCTACACCTTC. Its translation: CASSFVLSVGEGYGYTF.

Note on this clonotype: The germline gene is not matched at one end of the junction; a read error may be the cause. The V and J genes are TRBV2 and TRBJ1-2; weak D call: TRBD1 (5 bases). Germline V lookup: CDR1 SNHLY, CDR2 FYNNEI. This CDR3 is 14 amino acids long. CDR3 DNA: TGTGCCAGCAGGGGACTGCAAGCTAACTATGTCTACACCTTC. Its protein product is CASRGLQANYVYTF.

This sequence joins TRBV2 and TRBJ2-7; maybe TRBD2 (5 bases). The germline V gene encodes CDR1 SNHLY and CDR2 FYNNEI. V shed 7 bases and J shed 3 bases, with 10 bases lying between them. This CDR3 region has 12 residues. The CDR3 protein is CASTQDYYEQYF. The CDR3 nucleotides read TGTGCCAGCACCCAAGACTACTACGAGCAGTACTTC.

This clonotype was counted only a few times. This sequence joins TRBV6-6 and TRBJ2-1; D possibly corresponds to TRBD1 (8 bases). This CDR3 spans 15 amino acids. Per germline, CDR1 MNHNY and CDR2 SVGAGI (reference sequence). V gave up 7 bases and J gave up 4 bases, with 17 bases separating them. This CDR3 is CASTHRGGAYNEQFF. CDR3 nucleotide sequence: TGTGCCAGCACCCACAGGGGGGGCGCTTACAATGAGCAGTTCTTC.

The DNA of the CDR3 is TGCAGTGCTAGAGATTTGGGCCGGGAGACCCAGTACTTC. Translation gives CSARDLGRETQYF. V usage is TRBV20-1 and J usage is TRBJ2-5; D is uncertain. The CDR3 loop spans 13 amino acids. From germline, CDR1 is DFQATT and CDR2 SNEGSKA (reference sequence). V was cut by 0 bases and J by 5 bases, with 10 bases left in between.

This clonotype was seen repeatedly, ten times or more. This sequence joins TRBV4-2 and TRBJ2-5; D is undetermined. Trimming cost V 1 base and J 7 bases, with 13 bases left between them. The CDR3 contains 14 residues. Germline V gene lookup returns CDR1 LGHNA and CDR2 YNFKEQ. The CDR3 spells CASSQGGSLGTQYF. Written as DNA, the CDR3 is TGTGCCAGCAGCCAAGGAGGATCGTTGGGGACCCAGTACTTC.

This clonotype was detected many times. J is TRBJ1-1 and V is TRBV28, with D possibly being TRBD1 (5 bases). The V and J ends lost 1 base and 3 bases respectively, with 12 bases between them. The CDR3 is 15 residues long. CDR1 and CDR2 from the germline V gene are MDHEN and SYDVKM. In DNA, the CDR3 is TGTGCCAGCAGTTTATCGGTCCGGGGGGACACTGAAGCTTTCTTT. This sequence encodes CASSLSVRGDTEAFF.

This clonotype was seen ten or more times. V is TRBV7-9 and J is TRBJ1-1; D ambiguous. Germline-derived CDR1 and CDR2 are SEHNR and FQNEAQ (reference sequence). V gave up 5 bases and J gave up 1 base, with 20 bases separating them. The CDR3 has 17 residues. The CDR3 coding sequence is TGTGCCAGCAGCAGCTTCGGGGTGAGTTATGGGAACACTGAAGCTTTCTTT. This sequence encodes CASSSFGVSYGNTEAFF.

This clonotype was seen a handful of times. The CDR3 region is CSVEAYEKLFF. The CDR3, as DNA: TGCAGCGTGGAGGCGTATGAAAAACTGTTTTTT. V gene TRBV29-1 combines with J gene TRBJ1-4; D is unresolved. Germline V gene data show CDR1 as SQVTM and CDR2 as ANQGSEA. V was pared by 6 bases and J by 6 bases, with 8 bases between. This CDR3 region has 11 residues. The entire variable domain, with the rest obtained from reference TRBV29-1 and TRBJ1-4, is as follows: SAVISQKPSRDICQRGTSLTIQCQVDSQVTMMFWYRQQPGQSLTLIATANQGSEATYESGFVIDKFPISRPNLTFSTLTVSNMSPEDSSIYLCSVEAYEKLFFGSGTQLSVL.

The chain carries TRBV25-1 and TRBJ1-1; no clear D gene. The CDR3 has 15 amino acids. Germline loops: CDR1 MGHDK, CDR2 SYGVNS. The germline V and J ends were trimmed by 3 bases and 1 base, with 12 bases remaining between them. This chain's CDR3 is CASSDRRQQNTEAFF. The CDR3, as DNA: TGTGCCAGCAGTGATCGACGACAACAGAACACTGAAGCTTTCTTT.

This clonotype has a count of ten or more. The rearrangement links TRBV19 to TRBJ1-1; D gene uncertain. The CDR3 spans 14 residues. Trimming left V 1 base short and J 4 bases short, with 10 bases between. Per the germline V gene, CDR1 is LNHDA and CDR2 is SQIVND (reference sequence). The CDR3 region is CASSIGEGPTEAFF. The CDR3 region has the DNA TGTGCCAGTAGTATAGGGGAGGGCCCCACTGAAGCTTTCTTT.

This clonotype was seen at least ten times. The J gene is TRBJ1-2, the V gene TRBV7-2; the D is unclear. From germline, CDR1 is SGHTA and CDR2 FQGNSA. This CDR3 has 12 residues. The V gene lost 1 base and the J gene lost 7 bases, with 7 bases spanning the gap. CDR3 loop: CASSLVAIGYTF. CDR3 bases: TGTGCCAGCAGCTTAGTGGCGATTGGCTACACCTTC.

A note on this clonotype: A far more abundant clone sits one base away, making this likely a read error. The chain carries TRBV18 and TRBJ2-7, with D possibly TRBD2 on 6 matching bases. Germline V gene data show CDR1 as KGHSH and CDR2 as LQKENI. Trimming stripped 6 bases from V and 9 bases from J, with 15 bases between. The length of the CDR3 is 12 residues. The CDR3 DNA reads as TGTGCCAGCTCCCCAAACCGGGACTTGCAGTACTTC. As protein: CASSPNRDLQYF. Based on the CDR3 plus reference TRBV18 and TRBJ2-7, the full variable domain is NAGVMQNPRHLVRRRGQEARLRCSPMKGHSHVYWYRQLPEEGLKFMVYLQKENIIDESGMPKERFSAEFPKEGPSILRIQQVVRGDSAAYFCASSPNRDLQYFGPGTRLTVT.

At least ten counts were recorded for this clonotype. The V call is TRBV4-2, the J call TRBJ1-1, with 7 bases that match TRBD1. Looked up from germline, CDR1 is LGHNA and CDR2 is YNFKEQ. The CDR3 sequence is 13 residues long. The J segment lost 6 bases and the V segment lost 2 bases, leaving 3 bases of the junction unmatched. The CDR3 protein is CASSQTGEAEAFF. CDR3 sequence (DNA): TGTGCCAGCAGCCAAACAGGGGAGGCTGAAGCTTTCTTT.

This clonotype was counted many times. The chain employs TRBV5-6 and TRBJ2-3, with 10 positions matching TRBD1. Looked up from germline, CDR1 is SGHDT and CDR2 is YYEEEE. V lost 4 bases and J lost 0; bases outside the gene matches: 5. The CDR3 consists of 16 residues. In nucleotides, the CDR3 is TGTGCCAGCAGCAGGGGGACAGGGGATAGCACAGATACGCAGTATTTT. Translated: CASSRGTGDSTDTQYF. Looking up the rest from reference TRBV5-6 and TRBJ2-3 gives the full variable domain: DAGVTQSPTHLIKTRGQQVTLRCSPKSGHDTVSWYQQALGQGPQFIFQYYEEEERQRGNFPDRFSGHQFPNYSSELNVNALLLGDSALYLCASSRGTGDSTDTQYFGPGTRLTVL.

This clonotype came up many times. The CDR3 DNA reads as TGTGCCAGCAGCCAAGATTGGGAGGGCCCCTACAATGAGCAGTTCTTC. Residues: CASSQDWEGPYNEQFF. V is TRBV3-1 and J is TRBJ2-1, with 7 nucleotides matching TRBD2. CDR1 is LGHDT, CDR2 YNNKEL, per germline (reference sequence). Unmatched junction bases numbered 4, after V lost 0 bases and J lost 2 bases. There are 16 residues in the CDR3.

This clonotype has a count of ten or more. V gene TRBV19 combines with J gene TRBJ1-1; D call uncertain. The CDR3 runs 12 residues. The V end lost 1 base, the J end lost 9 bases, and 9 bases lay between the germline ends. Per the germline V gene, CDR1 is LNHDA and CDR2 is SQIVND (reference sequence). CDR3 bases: TGTGCCAGTAGTATAGCCCCGGGCCAAGCTTTCTTT. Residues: CASSIAPGQAFF.

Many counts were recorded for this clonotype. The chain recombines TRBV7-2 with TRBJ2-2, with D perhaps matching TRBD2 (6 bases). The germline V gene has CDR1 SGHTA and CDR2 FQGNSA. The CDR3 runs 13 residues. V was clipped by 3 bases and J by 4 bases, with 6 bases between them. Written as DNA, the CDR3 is TGTGCCAGCAGCTTGGGGGGCACCGGGGAGCTGTTTTTT. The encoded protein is CASSLGGTGELFF.

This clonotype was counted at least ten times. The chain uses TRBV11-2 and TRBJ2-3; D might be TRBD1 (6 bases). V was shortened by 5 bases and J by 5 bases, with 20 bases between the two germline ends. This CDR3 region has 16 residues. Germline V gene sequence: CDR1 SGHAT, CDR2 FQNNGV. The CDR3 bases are TGTGCCAGCAGCGAGAGGTCCAGGGTCAGGGGAGATACGCAGTATTTT. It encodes CASSERSRVRGDTQYF. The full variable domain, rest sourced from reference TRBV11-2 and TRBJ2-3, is EAGVAQSPRYKIIEKRQSVAFWCNPISGHATLYWYQQILGQGPKLLIQFQNNGVVDDSQLPKDRFSAERLKGVDSTLKIQPAKLEDSAVYLCASSERSRVRGDTQYFGPGTRLTVL.